Each of the 32 T cell receptor beta chains below was sequenced from the same sample in a study of post-analysis software for immune sequencing data. Study-level findings and limits: A handful of TRBV segments were more frequent in patients than controls; TRBV5-6, TRBV5-1 and TRBV20-1 belonged to this group.

These receptors' antigens are unknown. The library was made from cDNA and included unique molecular identifiers. MiXCR was run by TCRdb on the PCR reads, yielding one entry per CDR3 protein. The sample has 750,000 to 900,000 distinct CDR3 sequences, around 42% seen once. The sample was blood. The receptors stem from a girl aged 5-17 years with multiple sclerosis.

A few counts support this clonotype. The chain combines TRBV29-1 with TRBJ2-5; no clear D gene. V gave up 3 bases and J gave up 5 bases, with 4 bases separating them. CDR1 SQVTM and CDR2 ANQGSEA come from the germline V gene. The CDR3 has 10 amino acids. CDR3 in amino acids: CSVDFETQYF. DNA for the CDR3: TGCAGCGTTGACTTTGAGACCCAGTACTTC.

The V call is TRBV7-9, the J call TRBJ2-1; 11 bases match TRBD2. With V trimmed by 0 bases and J by 9 bases, 7 bases remained unmatched. Looked up from germline, CDR1 is SEHNR and CDR2 is FQNEAQ (reference sequence). CDR3 size: 16 residues. The CDR3 bases are TGTGCCAGCAGCTTAGCCATAGCGGGAGGGCGTTTTGAGCAGTTCTTC. Translating gives CASSLAIAGGRFEQFF.

This chain connects TRBV10-3 to TRBJ2-1, with D maybe TRBD1 (6 bases). Trimming cost V 6 bases and J 9 bases, with 21 bases left between them. CDR1 and CDR2 (germline): ENHRY, SYGVKD. The CDR3 consists of 15 residues. CDR3: CAIRSSRTEGGEQFF. The CDR3 region has the DNA TGTGCCATCAGATCCTCGAGGACAGAAGGCGGTGAGCAGTTCTTC.

J is TRBJ2-7 and V is TRBV3-1; no clear D gene. CDR1 is LGHDT and CDR2 is YNNKEL in the germline V gene (reference sequence). V lost 1 base and J 3 bases, leaving 16 bases between the germline ends. CDR3 length equals 16 residues. Written as DNA, the CDR3 is TGTGCCAGCAGCCAAGTGATTCCAGCTCCTCTCTACGAGCAGTACTTC. It yields the protein CASSQVIPAPLYEQYF.

This clonotype was detected a few times. V is TRBV5-8 and J is TRBJ2-7, with D perhaps matching TRBD2 (6 bases). CDR3 size: 15 residues. Germline CDR1 reads SGHTS; CDR2 reads YDEGEE. Trimming pared 2 bases from V and 3 bases from J, leaving 15 bases between. CDR3 nucleotide sequence: TGTGCCAGCAGCTTTCCGGGAGCTTTTAACTACGAGCAGTACTTC. It encodes CASSFPGAFNYEQYF.

The chain uses TRBV28 and TRBJ2-5; maybe TRBD1 (5 bases). V lost 5 bases, J lost 5 bases, and 15 bases lay in between. The germline CDR1 and CDR2 sequences are MDHEN and SYDVKM. The CDR3 runs 14 residues. The CDR3 DNA follows: TGTGCCAGCAGTGGAGACAGTTTGCTGGAGACCCAGTACTTC. It codes for CASSGDSLLETQYF.

V usage is TRBV15 and J usage is TRBJ1-2; maybe TRBD1 (6 bases). V gave up 5 bases and J gave up 6 bases, with 10 bases separating them. The CDR3 extends over 12 amino acids. Per the germline V gene, CDR1 is LNHNV and CDR2 is YYDKDF (reference sequence). The CDR3 DNA sequence: TGTGCCACCAGCGGACAGCCCAATGGCTACACCTTC. It codes for CATSGQPNGYTF.

The gene calls are TRBV20-1 and TRBJ2-1; 7 bases match TRBD2. The CDR3 contains 16 residues. CDR1 and CDR2 from the germline V gene are DFQATT and SNEGSKA (reference sequence). Unmatched junction bases numbered 9, after V lost 0 bases and J lost 4 bases. The CDR3 nucleotides are TGCAGTGCTAGAGATCCTGGGACTACTCCATACAATGAGCAGTTCTTC. This gives the protein CSARDPGTTPYNEQFF.

This clonotype was seen only a few times. J is TRBJ2-3 and V is TRBV20-1, with D possibly TRBD2 on 6 matching bases. V lost 5 bases and J lost 3, with 15 bases in between. This CDR3 is built from 14 residues. From germline, CDR1 is DFQATT and CDR2 SNEGSKA (reference sequence). CDR3 in amino acids: CSAYLVAETDTQYF. CDR3 bases: TGCAGTGCTTACCTTGTAGCGGAGACAGATACGCAGTATTTT.

J is TRBJ2-7 and V is TRBV7-8; D uncertain. V lost 5 bases and J lost 0, with 14 bases in between. The CDR3 extends over 15 amino acids. Germline assignment: CDR1 SGHVS and CDR2 FQNEAQ. As DNA, the CDR3 is TGTGCCAGCAGCCCAACAAATGCACACTCCTACGAGCAGTACTTC. Protein: CASSPTNAHSYEQYF.

The rearrangement links TRBV5-1 to TRBJ2-1, with a tentative D call TRBD2 (6 bases). With 2 bases removed from V and 9 bases from J, the gap between germline ends came to 15 bases. Per the germline V gene, CDR1 is SGHRS and CDR2 is YFSETQ. The CDR3 covers 14 residues. The CDR3 nucleotides are TGCGCCAGCAGCTTACGAATCGGGGGTGCTGAGCAGTTCTTC. It yields the protein CASSLRIGGAEQFF.

V gene TRBV20-1 combines with J gene TRBJ2-3, with D maybe TRBD2 (6 bases). The germline V gene encodes CDR1 DFQATT and CDR2 SNEGSKA (reference sequence). V gave up 2 bases and J gave up 2 bases, with 11 bases separating them. The CDR3 spans 14 residues. The CDR3, as DNA: TGCAGTGCTAGATTCGGGAGCGCCACAGATACGCAGTATTTT. Amino acid sequence: CSARFGSATDTQYF.

This clonotype occurred a few times. This chain links TRBV12-3 or TRBV12-4 with TRBJ1-5, with TRBD1 matching over 8 bases. This CDR3 is 16 amino acids long. V was clipped by 1 base and J by 1 base; unmatched bases: 3. The CDR3, as DNA: TGTGCCAGCAGTTTAGGAGGGACAGGAAGCAATCAGCCCCAGCATTTT. This sequence encodes CASSLGGTGSNQPQHF.

This chain connects TRBV29-1 to TRBJ2-7; D is unresolved. The CDR3 is made up of 12 amino acids. V was pared by 5 bases and J by 0 bases, with 8 bases between. CDR1 is SQVTM and CDR2 is ANQGSEA in the germline V gene. CDR3 sequence reads: CSVMTSSYEQYF. The CDR3 region has the DNA TGCAGCGTTATGACAAGCTCCTACGAGCAGTACTTC.

This clonotype occurred a few times. The CDR3 protein is CASSQDSSNGLDTQYF. The DNA for the CDR3 is TGTGCCAGCAGCCAAGATAGTTCCAATGGGCTGGATACGCAGTATTTT. The chain uses TRBV3-1 and TRBJ2-3; D is undetermined. Deletions cut 0 bases from V and 6 bases from J, with 16 bases between. This CDR3 is 16 amino acids long. CDR1 is LGHDT, CDR2 YNNKEL, per germline (reference sequence).

This clonotype was counted between two and nine times. The CDR3 sequence: CASSFRRGTLGKNIQYF. DNA for the CDR3: TGTGCCAGCAGCTTCCGACGGGGGACCCTTGGCAAAAACATTCAGTACTTC. The rearrangement links TRBV5-6 to TRBJ2-4; D possibly corresponds to TRBD2 (6 bases). Deletions cut 2 bases from V and 3 bases from J, with 18 bases between. Germline lookup yields CDR1 SGHDT and CDR2 YYEEEE. The CDR3 is made up of 17 amino acids.

This chain uses TRBV5-5 with TRBJ2-7, with 7 bases aligning to TRBD2. With V trimmed by 4 bases and J by 6 bases, 10 bases remained unmatched. From germline, CDR1 is SGHKS and CDR2 YYEKEE (reference sequence). The length of the CDR3 is 14 residues. CDR3 protein: CASSRTGGSGEQYF. The CDR3 DNA follows: TGTGCCAGCAGCCGGACCGGCGGGAGCGGCGAGCAGTACTTC.

There are a few counts of this clonotype. Its ends do not fully match the called genes, so a read error is possible. The chain links TRBV7-9 to TRBJ2-6, with TRBD2 identical over 8 bases. The germline CDR1 and CDR2 sequences are SEHNR and FQNEAQ (reference sequence). This CDR3 comprises 17 residues. The CDR3 reads CASRLAGRDSGANVLTF. CDR3 nucleotides: TGTGCCAGCAGGTTAGCGGGAAGGGACTCTGGGGCCAACGTCCTGACTTTC.

The chain combines TRBV9 with TRBJ2-1; 9 bases align to TRBD1. The CDR3 runs 14 residues. The trim removed 4 bases at V and 13 bases at J, leaving 12 bases unmatched. The germline V gene has CDR1 SGDLS and CDR2 YYNGEE. The DNA for the CDR3 is TGTGCCAGCAGCCTCCGGGACAGGGTCGAGACCCAGTTCTTC. This encodes CASSLRDRVETQFF. Together with reference TRBV9 and TRBJ2-1, the CDR3 gives the full variable domain: DSGVTQTPKHLITATGQRVTLRCSPRSGDLSVYWYQQSLDQGLQFLIQYYNGEERAKGNILERFSAQQFPDLHSELNLSSLELGDSALYFCASSLRDRVETQFFGPGTRLTVL.

V gene TRBV20-1 combines with J gene TRBJ2-4; D may be TRBD1 (6 bases). The CDR3 contains 14 residues. Germline lookup yields CDR1 DFQATT and CDR2 SNEGSKA (reference sequence). V was clipped by 2 bases and J by 6 bases, with 14 bases between them. The CDR3 bases are TGCAGTGCTAGATCCCGACAGGAGAGAAACATTCAGTACTTC. Translated, it gives CSARSRQERNIQYF.

This clonotype has just a few counts. J is TRBJ2-7 and V is TRBV6-2 or TRBV6-3; 8 bases fit TRBD1. J lost 2 bases, V lost 3 bases, and 9 bases had no gene match. Germline CDR1 and CDR2: MNHEY and SVGEGT. This CDR3 has 16 residues. CDR3 coding DNA: TGTGCCAGCAGTTATCGGCGGGACAGGTCAACCTACGAGCAGTACTTC. Translation: CASSYRRDRSTYEQYF.

This clonotype was picked up a small number of times. The chain couples TRBV27 to TRBJ2-5; TRBD1 matches at 7 bases. CDR1 and CDR2 (germline): MNHEY, SMNVEV (reference sequence). V shed 6 bases and J 2 bases; nucleotides not matched to a gene: 3. The CDR3 consists of 13 residues. The DNA for the CDR3 is TGTGCCAGCAGGACAGGGACGCAAGAGACCCAGTACTTC. Translation gives CASRTGTQETQYF.

The chain recombines TRBV24-1 with TRBJ2-1; the D call may be TRBD1 or TRBD2 (5 bases each). This CDR3 is 13 amino acids long. CDR1 and CDR2 from the germline V gene are KGHDR and SFDVKD. The V end was cut by 9 bases, the J end by 3 bases, with 11 bases between. The CDR3 region is CATGVGVYNEQFF. The DNA of the CDR3 is TGTGCCACCGGGGTGGGGGTCTACAATGAGCAGTTCTTC.

This chain uses TRBV3-1 with TRBJ1-1; unclear D gene. CDR1 and CDR2 (germline): LGHDT, YNNKEL (reference sequence). The V end was cut by 2 bases, the J end by 4 bases, with 8 bases between. This CDR3 spans 13 amino acids. This CDR3 is CASSQLFTTEAFF. CDR3 bases: TGTGCCAGCAGCCAACTATTTACCACTGAAGCTTTCTTT.

This clonotype was picked up a small number of times. V and J are TRBV6-9 and TRBJ2-1, with D maybe TRBD2 (6 bases). The CDR3 runs to 12 residues. V lost 8 bases, J lost 13 bases, and 18 bases lay in between. Germline assignment: CDR1 MNHGY and CDR2 SVAAGI. The CDR3 DNA reads as TGTGCCAGCCTCCCAACCGGGACTCCTCAGTTCTTC. Amino acids: CASLPTGTPQFF.

The chain links TRBV20-1 to TRBJ1-2; a weak D match, TRBD1 (6 bases). This CDR3 spans 15 amino acids. V was cut by 0 bases and J by 1 base, with 12 bases left in between. The germline V gene encodes CDR1 DFQATT and CDR2 SNEGSKA (reference sequence). The DNA for the CDR3 is TGCAGTGCTAGAGAGGACAGCACGATTAACTATGGCTACACCTTC. It is translated as CSAREDSTINYGYTF.

The chain recombines TRBV20-1 with TRBJ2-5; unclear D gene. Germline CDR1 is DFQATT and CDR2 is SNEGSKA (reference sequence). The CDR3 has 14 residues. The V gene lost 6 bases and the J gene lost 1 base, with 15 bases spanning the gap. CDR3: CSANQPGIQETQYF. CDR3 nucleotide sequence: TGCAGTGCGAATCAGCCGGGCATCCAAGAGACCCAGTACTTC.

The V and J genes are TRBV20-1 and TRBJ1-1, with 8 nucleotides matching TRBD1. Germline lookup yields CDR1 DFQATT and CDR2 SNEGSKA (reference sequence). V dropped 6 bases and J dropped 3; count of bases not matched to a gene: 12. This CDR3 spans 15 amino acids. CDR3 residues: CSAAPSGGYYTEAFF. The CDR3 DNA follows: TGCAGTGCCGCCCCCTCAGGGGGCTACTACACTGAAGCTTTCTTT.

This clonotype was seen only a few times. The CDR3 DNA sequence: TGTGCCATCAGTGGAGACAGGGGGGATACGCAGTATTTT. Amino acids: CAISGDRGDTQYF. J is TRBJ2-3 and V is TRBV10-3; the match to TRBD1 covers 9 bases. With 4 bases clipped from V and 6 bases from J, the junction kept 2 bases outside the gene matches. The CDR3 totals 13 residues. Germline V CDR1 and CDR2: ENHRY, SYGVKD.

The chain joins TRBV12-3 or TRBV12-4 to TRBJ2-3; the D is unclear. V was cut by 2 bases and J by 4 bases, with 13 bases left in between. The CDR3 runs to 15 residues. CDR3 sequence (DNA): TGTGCCAGCAGTTTATGGAGCGTGAGAGCAGATACGCAGTATTTT. Its protein product is CASSLWSVRADTQYF.

This chain links TRBV7-9 with TRBJ2-1, with D possibly TRBD2 on 5 matching bases. The length of the CDR3 is 16 residues. The germline V gene encodes CDR1 SEHNR and CDR2 FQNEAQ (reference sequence). Trimming shortened V by 5 bases and J by 2 bases, and 16 bases separated the two germline ends. Written as DNA, the CDR3 is TGTGCCAGCAGCCCCTCGGCGGGTGAGCCCTACAATGAGCAGTTCTTC. Translation gives CASSPSAGEPYNEQFF. The variable domain in full, with the rest retrieved from reference TRBV7-9 and TRBJ2-1, is DTGVSQNPRHKITKRGQNVTFRCDPISEHNRLYWYRQTLGQGPEFLTYFQNEAQLEKSRLLSDRFSAERPKGSFSTLEIQRTEQGDSAMYLCASSPSAGEPYNEQFFGPGTRLTVL.

The CDR3 loop is CASSDRGGQAYEQYF. The CDR3 bases are TGTGCCAGCAGTGACCGGGGGGGACAGGCCTACGAGCAGTACTTC. J is TRBJ2-4 and V is TRBV28; D tentatively reads TRBD1 or TRBD2 (8 bases each). Matching the DNA end better, TRBJ2-7 makes the J call doubtful. This CDR3 comprises 15 residues. CDR1 MDHEN and CDR2 SYDVKM come from the germline V gene.